These 19 T cell receptor beta chains came from one sample sequenced in a study of OX40 agonist ivuxolimab in advanced cancers. This table comes from immunoSEQ multiplex PCR, and its TCRdb copy is limited to in-frame clones, with some not included. The sample yields approximately 31,000 clones, over 85% seen once. The specimen was CD4+ or CD8+ T cells sorted from blood, collected in a trial of the OX40 agonist ivuxolimab. These receptors came from an adult with an advanced solid tumor such as melanoma, head and neck, liver or kidney cancer.

The chain couples TRBV4-1 to TRBJ2-2; tentative D call: TRBD1 (6 bases). V gave up 3 bases and J gave up 8 bases, with 22 bases separating them. The CDR3 sequence is 17 residues long. Germline assignment: CDR1 MGHRA and CDR2 YSYEKL. The DNA of the CDR3 is TGCGCCAGCAGCCAGGCCGGGACAACCTCCTTGGGGGGGGAGCTGTTTTTT. It is translated as CASSQAGTTSLGGELFF.

J is TRBJ1-2 and V is TRBV7-9; a possible D gene is TRBD1 (5 bases). CDR1 SEHNR and CDR2 FQNEAQ come from the germline V gene (reference sequence). Trimming pared 5 bases from V and 6 bases from J, leaving 10 bases between. The CDR3 is 12 residues long. The CDR3 loop reads CASSLRGDGYTF. The CDR3 DNA is TGTGCCAGCAGCCTCCGGGGGGATGGCTACACCTTC.

The CDR3 here is CASTQRSETGELFF. The CDR3 DNA reads TGTGCCAGCACACAGCGGTCGGAGACCGGGGAGCTGTTTTTT. The chain recombines TRBV6-4 with TRBJ2-2; D might be TRBD2 (5 bases). CDR1 MRHNA and CDR2 SNTAGT come from the germline V gene. The germline V and J ends were trimmed by 7 bases and 5 bases, with 14 bases remaining between them. The CDR3 runs 14 residues.

The chain recombines TRBV6-6 with TRBJ2-2; unclear D gene. Germline loops: CDR1 MNHNY, CDR2 SVGAGI (reference sequence). Trimming left V 5 bases short and J 3 bases short, with 13 bases between. CDR3 length equals 15 residues. CDR3 region: CASSPGLDHTGELFF. The CDR3 DNA follows: TGTGCCAGCAGTCCCGGGCTGGATCACACCGGGGAGCTGTTTTTT.

The rearrangement joins TRBV5-6 to TRBJ2-7; D is ambiguous. The CDR3 totals 14 residues. V lost 2 bases and J lost 5, with 14 bases in between. Germline CDR1 reads SGHDT; CDR2 reads YYEEEE. The CDR3 DNA reads TGTGCCAGCAGCTTAATAGGTAGTCTCGACGAGCAGTACTTC. As protein: CASSLIGSLDEQYF.

The chain has TRBV7-9 and TRBJ2-7, with a weak D call TRBD1 (7 bases). The ends were cut back, 5 bases at V and 2 bases at J, with 13 bases in the middle. Germline CDR1 SEHNR, CDR2 FQNEAQ (reference sequence). The CDR3 contains 14 residues. This CDR3 is CASSRRDRAYEQYF. The CDR3 nucleotides read TGTGCCAGCAGCCGGCGGGACAGAGCCTACGAGCAGTACTTC.

The chain links TRBV30 to TRBJ2-1; D is unclear. The CDR3 has 10 amino acids. The V and J ends lost 4 bases and 7 bases respectively, with 5 bases between them. CDR1 and CDR2 from the germline V gene are GTSNPN and SVGIG (reference sequence). CDR3 DNA: TGTGCCTGGACGGCTAATGAGCAGTTCTTC. This sequence encodes CAWTANEQFF. Variable domain in full (rest from reference TRBV30 and TRBJ2-1): SQTIHQWPATLVQPVGSPLSLECTVEGTSNPNLYWYRQAAGRGLQLLFYSVGIGQISSEVPQNLSASRPQDRQFILSSKKLLLSDSGFYLCAWTANEQFFGPGTRLTVL.

This chain links TRBV7-3 with TRBJ2-5; the D call may be TRBD1 or TRBD2 (6 bases each). V lost 6 bases to trimming and J lost 4 bases, with 12 bases between them. This CDR3 contains 13 residues. Germline lookup yields CDR1 SGHTA and CDR2 FQGTGA. The CDR3 region is CASRAKGGETQYF. Written as DNA, the CDR3 is TGTGCCAGCAGAGCAAAGGGGGGAGAGACCCAGTACTTC.

The CDR3 region is CASSRGLAGVSYEQYF. CDR3 nucleotides: TGTGCCAGCAGCAGAGGACTAGCGGGAGTTAGTTACGAGCAGTACTTC. The chain uses TRBV28 and TRBJ2-7; TRBD2 aligns across 13 bases. The ends lost 6 bases at V and 4 bases at J; junction bases unmatched: 9. Germline values: CDR1 MDHEN, CDR2 SYDVKM. The CDR3 extends over 16 amino acids.

The chain carries TRBV28 and TRBJ1-6; D perhaps matches TRBD1 (5 bases). Trimming stripped 5 bases from V and 3 bases from J, with 20 bases between. CDR1 and CDR2 from the germline V gene are MDHEN and SYDVKM. This CDR3 is built from 18 residues. The CDR3 here is CASSLPGNPQFYNSPLHF. The DNA of the CDR3 is TGTGCCAGCAGTCTCCCAGGGAATCCCCAATTCTATAATTCACCCCTCCACTTT.

The chain is built from TRBV4-1 and TRBJ1-4; D possibly corresponds to TRBD1 (6 bases). V was trimmed by 0 bases and J by 7 bases, leaving 15 bases between them. CDR3 length: 16 residues. From germline, CDR1 is MGHRA and CDR2 YSYEKL. This CDR3 reads CASSQESGDWGEKLFF. DNA of the CDR3: TGCGCCAGCAGCCAAGAATCAGGGGACTGGGGTGAAAAACTGTTTTTT.

The chain is built from TRBV7-9 and TRBJ1-1; D not certain. Per germline, CDR1 SEHNR and CDR2 FQNEAQ (reference sequence). Deletions cut 1 base from V and 1 base from J, with 7 bases between. The CDR3 is made up of 14 amino acids. The DNA of the CDR3 is TGTGCCAGCAGCTTAGTACCCGGGAACACTGAAGCTTTCTTT. This translates into CASSLVPGNTEAFF.

The chain is built from TRBV5-1 and TRBJ2-7; possible D gene TRBD1, 5 bases. Germline lookup yields CDR1 SGHRS and CDR2 YFSETQ. There are 12 residues in the CDR3. V dropped 4 bases and J dropped 5 bases, with 10 bases sitting between them. For the CDR3, the DNA is TGCGCCAGCAGCCAGGGTTTCAACGAGCAGTACTTC. Translating it yields CASSQGFNEQYF.

The rearrangement joins TRBV5-8 to TRBJ2-1, with 7 positions matching TRBD1. Trimming took 2 bases from V and 2 from J; bases not matched to a gene: 1. CDR1 is SGHTS, CDR2 YDEGEE, per germline. The length of the CDR3 is 14 residues. CDR3 residues: CASSFQGAYNEQFF. In nucleotides, the CDR3 is TGTGCCAGCAGCTTTCAGGGGGCCTACAATGAGCAGTTCTTC.

This clone was counted between two and nine times. The chain recombines TRBV2 with TRBJ1-1; possibly TRBD1 for D (5 bases). V lost 0 bases, J lost 3 bases, and 17 bases lay in between. The CDR3 loop spans 17 amino acids. Germline V gene sequence: CDR1 SNHLY, CDR2 FYNNEI. The CDR3 DNA is TGTGCCAGCAGTGAAGCGCCCGGGGCAGGGATGGACACTGAAGCTTTCTTT. Protein sequence: CASSEAPGAGMDTEAFF.

This clone was recorded only once. The chain combines TRBV5-4 with TRBJ2-1, with D possibly matching TRBD1 (5 bases). CDR3 length equals 17 residues. Germline V lookup: CDR1 SGHNT, CDR2 YYREEE (reference sequence). V was pared by 4 bases and J by 0 bases, with 17 bases between. This chain's CDR3 is CASSPFGGASSYNEQFF. The CDR3 bases are TGTGCCAGCAGCCCCTTTGGTGGGGCAAGCTCCTACAATGAGCAGTTCTTC. The variable domain in full, with the rest retrieved from reference TRBV5-4 and TRBJ2-1, is ETGVTQSPTHLIKTRGQQVTLRCSSQSGHNTVSWYQQALGQGPQFIFQYYREEENGRGNFPPRFSGLQFPNYSSELNVNALELDDSALYLCASSPFGGASSYNEQFFGPGTRLTVL.

The V call is TRBV27, the J call TRBJ2-1, with 11 bases that match TRBD2. Germline values: CDR1 MNHEY, CDR2 SMNVEV (reference sequence). V lost 3 bases and J lost 5; bases outside the gene matches: 3. The CDR3 spans 15 residues. For the CDR3, the DNA is TGTGCCAGCAGTTTGGGGACTAGCGGTCACAATGAGCAGTTCTTC. Protein sequence: CASSLGTSGHNEQFF.

The rearrangement links TRBV5-1 to TRBJ2-7; D may be TRBD2 (5 bases). V was clipped by 0 bases and J by 6 bases, with 10 bases between them. CDR3 size: 13 residues. Germline CDR1 reads SGHRS; CDR2 reads YFSETQ. CDR3: CASSLEVGSEQYF. For the CDR3, the DNA is TGCGCCAGCAGCTTGGAGGTGGGGAGCGAGCAGTACTTC.

This clone has a single count. The chain combines TRBV5-4 with TRBJ2-1; TRBD2 might be the D (6 bases). Trimming cost V 1 base and J 2 bases, with 7 bases left between them. Per germline, CDR1 SGHNT and CDR2 YYREEE (reference sequence). This CDR3 contains 14 residues. The CDR3 bases are TGTGCCAGCAGCTTGCGGGGGACCTACAATGAGCAGTTCTTC. This gives the protein CASSLRGTYNEQFF. The whole variable domain, filled in from reference TRBV5-4 and TRBJ2-1, reads ETGVTQSPTHLIKTRGQQVTLRCSSQSGHNTVSWYQQALGQGPQFIFQYYREEENGRGNFPPRFSGLQFPNYSSELNVNALELDDSALYLCASSLRGTYNEQFFGPGTRLTVL.